The 30 T cell receptor beta chains below were found in one sample sequenced in a study of beta chain features in type 1 diabetes. Investigators reverse transcribed all isolated RNA, so they sequenced expressed TCRB transcripts. The method was immunoSEQ multiplex PCR; TCRdb's version includes in-frame clones alone and lacks a portion of them. Among about 240,000 clones, 27% were seen once, and the ten largest hold approximately 4%. Sequenced material: central memory CD4+ T cells from blood. The receptors were gathered from a man aged 25 to 40 in good health.

The chain recombines TRBV30 with TRBJ1-6; D unresolved. V was clipped by 4 bases and J by 9 bases, with 19 bases between them. This CDR3 is built from 15 residues. Germline CDR1 is GTSNPN and CDR2 is SVGIG (reference sequence). CDR3: CAWNPGGSESSPLHF. The CDR3 DNA follows: TGTGCCTGGAACCCGGGAGGGTCGGAGTCTTCACCCCTCCACTTT.

The chain employs TRBV2 and TRBJ2-6; 13 nucleotides agree with TRBD2. The CDR3 contains 17 residues. CDR1 and CDR2 from the germline V gene are SNHLY and FYNNEI. With V trimmed by 6 bases and J by 4 bases, 6 bases remained unmatched. The CDR3 loop is CASRTGLAGPGANVLTF. The CDR3 DNA reads TGTGCCAGCAGGACGGGACTAGCGGGGCCCGGGGCCAACGTCCTGACTTTC.

This chain joins TRBV5-4 and TRBJ2-3; 13 nucleotides agree with TRBD2. Trimming took 4 bases from V and 4 from J; bases not matched to a gene: 15. The CDR3 spans 19 residues. Germline lookup yields CDR1 SGHNT and CDR2 YYREEE (reference sequence). As DNA, the CDR3 is TGTGCCAGCAGCCATCCTACTAGCGGGAGGGCCTTGCAGGCAGATACGCAGTATTTT. Protein product: CASSHPTSGRALQADTQYF.

The chain joins TRBV7-2 to TRBJ1-5; D call uncertain. CDR3 length equals 14 residues. Germline assignment: CDR1 SGHTA and CDR2 FQGNSA. Deletions cut 2 bases from V and 4 bases from J, with 9 bases between. As DNA, the CDR3 is TGTGCCAGCAGCTTATTGGCGGTGAATCAGCCCCAGCATTTT. It encodes CASSLLAVNQPQHF.

In this sample, this clone turned up a few times. The chain is built from TRBV5-1 and TRBJ2-6; possible D gene TRBD2, 5 bases. The CDR3 sequence is 18 residues long. Trimming stripped 0 bases from V and 3 bases from J, with 16 bases between. Germline assignment: CDR1 SGHRS and CDR2 YFSETQ. CDR3 sequence (DNA): TGCGCCAGCAGCTTGGAGGGCAGTCTAAGCGGTGGGGCCAACGTCCTGACTTTC. It encodes CASSLEGSLSGGANVLTF.

This clone was seen a few times. This CDR3 is also generated by other DNA sequences in the sample. The chain uses TRBV20-1 and TRBJ2-1, with no clear D. The CDR3 covers 10 residues. In germline, CDR1 is DFQATT, CDR2 SNEGSKA (reference sequence). Trimming removed 2 bases at V and 6 bases at J, with 2 bases between. CDR3 residues: CSARPNEQFF. CDR3 bases: TGCAGTGCTAGACCCAATGAGCAGTTCTTC.

The chain employs TRBV7-2 and TRBJ2-7; D call uncertain. Germline values: CDR1 SGHTA, CDR2 FQGNSA. The CDR3 contains 14 residues. V lost 5 bases and J lost 6, with 17 bases in between. The CDR3 loop is CASSLTGRSSEQYF. CDR3 nucleotides: TGTGCCAGCAGCCTCACCGGACGATCTTCCGAGCAGTACTTC.

Details on this clone: The sample carries other DNA sequences with the same CDR3. This chain connects TRBV10-3 to TRBJ2-5; D unresolved. V was cut by 0 bases and J by 3 bases, with 8 bases left in between. The CDR3 runs 14 residues. CDR1 ENHRY and CDR2 SYGVKD come from the germline V gene. CDR3 sequence reads: CAISESNRKETQYF. The CDR3 DNA is TGTGCCATCAGTGAGTCAAACCGAAAAGAGACCCAGTACTTC.

In this sample, this clone turned up many times. This chain uses TRBV9 with TRBJ2-5; the match to TRBD1 covers 8 bases. The V gene's germline CDR1 is SGDLS and CDR2 YYNGEE. The CDR3 length is 15 residues. After removal of 3 bases from V and 3 bases from J, the junction contained 7 bases not matched to a gene. In nucleotides, the CDR3 is TGTGCCAGCAGCGCCCGGGGGACAGGAGAAGAGACCCAGTACTTC. Translation: CASSARGTGEETQYF.

The V and J genes are TRBV19 and TRBJ1-2, with a tentative D call TRBD1 (6 bases). The ends were cut back, 6 bases at V and 4 bases at J, with 12 bases in the middle. The CDR3 sequence is 13 residues long. Per the germline V gene, CDR1 is LNHDA and CDR2 is SQIVND (reference sequence). CDR3 nucleotide sequence: TGTGCCAGTAGCCAAGGACAGCCCTATGGCTACACCTTC. Amino acid sequence: CASSQGQPYGYTF. The full variable domain, its missing parts supplied by reference TRBV19 and TRBJ1-2, is DGGITQSPKYLFRKEGQNVTLSCEQNLNHDAMYWYRQDPGQGLRLIYYSQIVNDFQKGDIAEGYSVSREKKESFPLTVTSAQKNPTAFYLCASSQGQPYGYTFGSGTRLTVV.

The chain is built from TRBV6-1 and TRBJ1-4; a weak D match, TRBD1 (6 bases). V dropped 6 bases and J dropped 5 bases, with 13 bases sitting between them. The CDR3 extends over 14 amino acids. Germline loops: CDR1 MNHNS, CDR2 SASEGT. CDR3 nucleotide sequence: TGTGCCAGCAGACACAACGACAGGAATGAAAAACTGTTTTTT. The encoded protein is CASRHNDRNEKLFF.

A word on this clone: Other DNA sequences from this sample encode an identical CDR3 as well. The genes are TRBV5-1 and TRBJ2-3; D unresolved. V gave up 1 base and J gave up 2 bases, with 11 bases separating them. Germline CDR1 is SGHRS and CDR2 is YFSETQ. The length of the CDR3 is 15 residues. The CDR3 region has the DNA TGCGCCAGCAGCTTGCGACGTCCAGACACAGATACGCAGTATTTT. Translated: CASSLRRPDTDTQYF.

In its sample, this clone was seen a few times. The chain recombines TRBV2 with TRBJ1-4; no reliable D call. Per germline, CDR1 SNHLY and CDR2 FYNNEI. V gave up 4 bases and J gave up 5 bases, with 11 bases separating them. This CDR3 region has 14 residues. CDR3 loop: CASSGSRRNEKLFF. Here the CDR3 DNA reads TGTGCCAGCAGTGGTTCTCGGAGAAATGAAAAACTGTTTTTT.

V and J are TRBV21-1 and TRBJ1-1; the table's D call, TRBD1, has no DNA check behind it. TRBV21-1 is a pseudogene segment. The CDR3 is 15 amino acids. CDR3 sequence (DNA): TGTGCCAGCAGCAAAATACAGGGGGTAAACACTGAAGCTTTCTTT. Residues: CASSKIQGVNTEAFF.

The chain links TRBV5-4 to TRBJ2-3; 12 nucleotides align to TRBD2. The germline CDR1 and CDR2 sequences are SGHNT and YYREEE (reference sequence). V dropped 0 bases and J dropped 2; count of bases not matched to a gene: 1. The CDR3 consists of 16 residues. The CDR3, as DNA: TGTGCCAGCAGCTTGGGGACTAGCGGGAACACAGATACGCAGTATTTT. Amino acids: CASSLGTSGNTDTQYF.

The gene calls are TRBV6-5 and TRBJ1-6; 8 nucleotides line up with TRBD1. This CDR3 has 15 amino acids. The V segment lost 4 bases and the J segment 8 bases; nucleotides outside the gene matches: 7. Germline CDR1 and CDR2: MNHEY and SVGAGI. The CDR3 DNA reads as TGTGCCAGCAGTTCCCCAAGGACAGGGTATTCACCCCTCCACTTT. Encoded protein: CASSSPRTGYSPLHF.

This clone was recorded a few times. The CDR3 nucleotides are TGCGCCAGCAGCTTGAGACAGAGCTCCTACGAGCAGTACTTC. Translating gives CASSLRQSSYEQYF. The rearrangement links TRBV5-1 to TRBJ2-7, with D tentatively TRBD1 (5 bases). The CDR3 consists of 14 residues. CDR1 is SGHRS, CDR2 YFSETQ, per germline. The germline V and J ends were trimmed by 1 base and 0 bases, with 8 bases remaining between them.

The J gene is TRBJ2-7, the V gene TRBV7-9; 8 positions match TRBD1. CDR3 length: 14 residues. Germline V lookup: CDR1 SEHNR, CDR2 FQNEAQ (reference sequence). The J segment lost 5 bases and the V segment lost 5 bases, leaving 8 bases of the junction unmatched. The CDR3 nucleotides read TGTGCCAGCAGCCTTGGACAGGGAAGAGACGAGCAGTACTTC. Its protein product is CASSLGQGRDEQYF.

The chain employs TRBV7-2 and TRBJ1-1; D is unclear. Looked up from germline, CDR1 is SGHTA and CDR2 is FQGNSA. V lost 5 bases and J lost 5, with 12 bases in between. There are 13 residues in the CDR3. CDR3 in DNA: TGTGCCAGCAGCCTCGTTGAGGGAACTGAAGCTTTCTTT. It specifies CASSLVEGTEAFF.

This CDR3 is CASTNYPQGEEQFF. CDR3 coding DNA: TGTGCCAGCACGAATTATCCACAGGGAGAAGAGCAGTTCTTC. This rearrangement joins TRBV2 to TRBJ2-1, with TRBD1 as a possible D gene (6 bases). CDR3 length equals 14 residues. Trimming left V 7 bases short and J 10 bases short, with 20 bases between. CDR1 SNHLY and CDR2 FYNNEI come from the germline V gene.

The V gene is TRBV2, the J gene TRBJ1-5; possible D gene TRBD1, 6 bases. Germline V CDR1 and CDR2: SNHLY, FYNNEI. This CDR3 region has 14 residues. With 4 bases removed from V and 8 bases from J, the gap between germline ends came to 15 bases. CDR3 nucleotide sequence: TGTGCCAGCAGTGTACAGGGTTCGAAGAAGCCCCAGCATTTT. It encodes CASSVQGSKKPQHF.

The chain joins TRBV6-1 to TRBJ2-3, with no clear D. V dropped 4 bases and J dropped 0 bases, with 11 bases sitting between them. The V gene's germline CDR1 is MNHNS and CDR2 SASEGT. This CDR3 spans 15 amino acids. The CDR3: CASSAWSPSTDTQYF. The CDR3 bases are TGTGCCAGCAGTGCGTGGAGTCCTAGCACAGATACGCAGTATTTT.

The chain has TRBV25-1 and TRBJ2-2, with unresolved D. The CDR3 has 16 amino acids. The germline V gene has CDR1 MGHDK and CDR2 SYGVNS. Trimming stripped 3 bases from V and 1 base from J, with 12 bases between. The CDR3 here is CASSDDRPGNTGELFF. The CDR3 coding sequence is TGTGCCAGCAGTGATGACCGCCCCGGGAACACCGGGGAGCTGTTTTTT.

The gene calls are TRBV14 and TRBJ2-1, with 9 bases identical to TRBD1. Germline CDR1 SGHDN, CDR2 FVKESK. The CDR3 has 16 amino acids. Trimming removed 5 bases from V and 6 bases from J; junction bases left unmatched: 11. The CDR3 here is CASSKGVGTGFNEQFF. Written as DNA, the CDR3 is TGTGCCAGCAGCAAGGGAGTAGGGACAGGGTTCAATGAGCAGTTCTTC.

The chain uses TRBV2 and TRBJ2-3; the D is unclear. V gave up 5 bases and J gave up 4 bases, with 10 bases separating them. The CDR3 consists of 13 residues. Germline loops: CDR1 SNHLY, CDR2 FYNNEI. This CDR3 is CASSTDQADTQYF. CDR3 DNA: TGTGCCAGCAGTACAGACCAGGCAGATACGCAGTATTTT.

This clone appeared a few times. The J gene is TRBJ2-7, the V gene TRBV2; no firm D call. V lost 4 bases, J lost 2 bases, and 6 bases lay in between. This CDR3 spans 12 amino acids. In germline, CDR1 is SNHLY, CDR2 FYNNEI. CDR3 protein: CASSAVTYEQYF. The DNA for the CDR3 is TGTGCCAGCAGTGCAGTTACCTACGAGCAGTACTTC.

This CDR3 is CASSSGTSVSTDTQYF. The CDR3 bases are TGTGCCAGCAGCTCCGGGACTAGCGTGAGCACAGATACGCAGTATTTT. This chain joins TRBV28 and TRBJ2-3; TRBD2 matches 10 bases. Unmatched junction bases numbered 6, after V lost 6 bases and J lost 0 bases. CDR1 and CDR2 (germline): MDHEN, SYDVKM. The CDR3 length is 16 residues.

As DNA, the CDR3 is TGTGCCAGCAGCGTAGATCCTTTCACAGATACGCAGTATTTT. This encodes CASSVDPFTDTQYF. This rearrangement joins TRBV9 to TRBJ2-3, with D uncertain. The CDR3 length is 14 residues. Germline-derived CDR1 and CDR2 are SGDLS and YYNGEE. V was shortened by 0 bases and J by 2 bases, with 7 bases between the two germline ends. The variable domain in full, with the rest retrieved from reference TRBV9 and TRBJ2-3, is DSGVTQTPKHLITATGQRVTLRCSPRSGDLSVYWYQQSLDQGLQFLIQYYNGEERAKGNILERFSAQQFPDLHSELNLSSLELGDSALYFCASSVDPFTDTQYFGPGTRLTVL.

This clone was seen more than once but under ten times. This chain joins TRBV2 and TRBJ1-1; 7 nucleotides match TRBD1. Germline lookup yields CDR1 SNHLY and CDR2 FYNNEI. The CDR3 sequence is 13 residues long. V dropped 8 bases and J dropped 1; count of bases not matched to a gene: 4. CDR3: CASAGQRNTEAFF. CDR3 in DNA: TGTGCCAGCGCGGGACAGCGGAACACTGAAGCTTTCTTT.

Regarding this clone: Within the sample, other DNA sequences also encode this same CDR3. The gene calls are TRBV5-1 and TRBJ2-5, with 10 nucleotides matching TRBD2. Trimming took 5 bases from V and 1 from J; bases not matched to a gene: 2. Germline V CDR1 and CDR2: SGHRS, YFSETQ. The length of the CDR3 is 14 residues. Written as DNA, the CDR3 is TGCGCCAGCAGTCTAGCGGGGGCCCAAGAGACCCAGTACTTC. Translating gives CASSLAGAQETQYF.